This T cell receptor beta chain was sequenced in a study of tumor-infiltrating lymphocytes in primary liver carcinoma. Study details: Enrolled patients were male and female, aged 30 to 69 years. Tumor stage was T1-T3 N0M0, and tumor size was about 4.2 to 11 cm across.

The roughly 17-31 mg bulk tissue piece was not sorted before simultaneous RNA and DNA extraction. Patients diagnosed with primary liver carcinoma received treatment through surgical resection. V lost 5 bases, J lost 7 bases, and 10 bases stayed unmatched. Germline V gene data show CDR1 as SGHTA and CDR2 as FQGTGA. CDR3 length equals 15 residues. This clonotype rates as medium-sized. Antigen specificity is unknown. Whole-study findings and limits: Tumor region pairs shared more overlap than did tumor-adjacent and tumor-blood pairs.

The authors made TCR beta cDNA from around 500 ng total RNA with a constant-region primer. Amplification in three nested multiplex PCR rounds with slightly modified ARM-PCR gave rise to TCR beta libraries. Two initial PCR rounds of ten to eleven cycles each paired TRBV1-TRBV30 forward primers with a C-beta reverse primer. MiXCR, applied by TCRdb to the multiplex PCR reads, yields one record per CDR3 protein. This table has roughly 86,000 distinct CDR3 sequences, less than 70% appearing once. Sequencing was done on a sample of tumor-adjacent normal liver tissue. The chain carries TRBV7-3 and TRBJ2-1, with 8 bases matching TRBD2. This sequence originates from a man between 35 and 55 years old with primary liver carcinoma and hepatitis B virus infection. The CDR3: CASSPRGGQGNEQFF. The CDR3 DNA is TGTGCCAGCAGCCCCCGGGGGGGCCAGGGGAATGAGCAGTTCTTC.